This is a list of T cell receptor beta chains from one sample in a study of blood T cell repertoires in COVID-19. Repertoires were generated with immunoSEQ multiplex PCR, while TCRdb's copy carries only in-frame clones and drops some. This sample has approximately 74,000 clones, with approximately 79% found just once. Sequences were obtained from peripheral blood. The receptors stem from a man aged 55 to 70 with acute or convalescent COVID-19. Each CDR3 is given with its conserved first and last residue. The order of the fields is D gene, clone size, J gene, V gene, CDR3 protein, CDR3 DNA. The D gene is left open where the match is weak. Rows give clone size only sometimes, using once, few, many, or a class for an expanded clone.

>TRBD1|few|TRBJ2-3|TRBV27
CASTDRERTDTQYF
TGTGCCAGCACGGACAGGGAGCGCACAGATACGCAGTATTTT
>TRBD2|NA|TRBJ2-1|TRBV10-3
CAISVGTSGGTYNEQFF
TGTGCCATCAGTGTCGGGACTAGCGGGGGCACCTACAATGAGCAGTTCTTC
>NA|NA|TRBJ1-5|TRBV7-3
CASSLSGTTNQPQHF
TGTGCCAGCAGCTTATCCGGGACAACAAATCAGCCCCAGCATTTT
>NA|NA|TRBJ2-3|TRBV11-2
CASSLGGGGGTDTQYF
TGTGCCAGCAGCTTAGGGGGTGGGGGCGGCACAGATACGCAGTATTTT
>TRBD1|NA|TRBJ1-2|TRBV5-4
CASSIQGLDGYTF
TGTGCCAGCAGCATACAGGGGTTAGATGGCTACACCTTC
>TRBD1|NA|TRBJ1-2|TRBV7-9
CASRLGTGHGYTF
TGTGCCAGCAGACTAGGGACAGGTCATGGCTACACCTTC
>NA|few|TRBJ2-7|TRBV4-1
CASSQDVAGGREQYF
TGCGCCAGCAGCCAAGATGTGGCAGGGGGGCGCGAGCAGTACTTC
>TRBD1|NA|TRBJ2-7|TRBV27
CASSTARDRSYEQYF
TGTGCCAGCAGTACGGCCCGGGACAGATCCTACGAGCAGTACTTC
>NA|NA|TRBJ2-2|TRBV6-6
CASSRSDYLANTGELFF
TGTGCCAGCAGTCGCTCGGACTATCTAGCGAACACCGGGGAGCTGTTTTTT
>NA|NA|TRBJ2-3|TRBV5-1
CASKRQAVDSDTQYF
TGCGCCAGCAAGAGACAGGCCGTTGATTCAGATACGCAGTATTTT
>TRBD1|NA|TRBJ1-1|TRBV7-2
CTEGAGTEAFF
TGTACGGAGGGGGCGGGGACTGAAGCTTTCTTT
>TRBD1|NA|TRBJ1-1|TRBV10-2
CASMRDRVSEAFF
TGCGCCAGCATGAGGGACAGGGTGTCTGAAGCTTTCTTT
>TRBD1|few|TRBJ1-1|TRBV6-5
CASSYARGLTEAFF
TGTGCCAGCAGTTACGCCAGGGGGCTGACTGAAGCTTTCTTT
>TRBD1|NA|TRBJ2-7|TRBV18
CASSTGTGSYEQYF
TGTGCCAGCTCAACCGGGACAGGTTCCTACGAGCAGTACTTC
>NA|once|TRBJ1-1|TRBV27
CASSLPGGENTEAFF
TGTGCCAGCAGCTTGCCCGGGGGTGAGAACACTGAAGCTTTCTTT
>NA|NA|TRBJ1-5|TRBV5-8
CASGIQGYSNQPQHF
TGTGCCAGCGGGATACAGGGTTATAGCAATCAGCCCCAGCATTTT